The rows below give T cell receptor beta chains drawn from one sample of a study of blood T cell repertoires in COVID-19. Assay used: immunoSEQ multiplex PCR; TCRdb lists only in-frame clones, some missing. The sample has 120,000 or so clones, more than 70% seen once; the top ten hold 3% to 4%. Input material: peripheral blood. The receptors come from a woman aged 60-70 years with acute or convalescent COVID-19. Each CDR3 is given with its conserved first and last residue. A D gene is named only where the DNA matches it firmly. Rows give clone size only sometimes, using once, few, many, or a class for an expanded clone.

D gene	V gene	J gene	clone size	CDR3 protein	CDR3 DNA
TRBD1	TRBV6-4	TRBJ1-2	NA	CASKPLAGTDYGYTF	TGTGCCAGCAAGCCTTTAGCCGGGACAGACTATGGCTACACCTTC
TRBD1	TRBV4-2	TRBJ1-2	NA	CASSETGQDNYGYTF	TGTGCCAGCAGCGAAACGGGACAGGATAACTATGGCTACACCTTC
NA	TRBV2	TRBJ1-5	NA	CAGSQGRGNQPQHF	TGTGCCGGTTCTCAGGGTAGAGGCAATCAGCCCCAGCATTTT
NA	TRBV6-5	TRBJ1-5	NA	CASSYSGQSNQPQHF	TGTGCCAGCAGTTACTCGGGGCAGAGCAATCAGCCCCAGCATTTT
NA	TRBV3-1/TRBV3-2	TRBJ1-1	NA	CASSQGRVGGTEAFF	TGTGCCAGCAGCCAGGGGAGGGTGGGGGGCACTGAAGCTTTCTTT
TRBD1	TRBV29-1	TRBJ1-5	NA	CSVECRFLKTGVYQPQHF	TGCAGCGTTGAATGCCGTTTTTTGAAGACAGGGGTCTATCAGCCCCAGCATTTT
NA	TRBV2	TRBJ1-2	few	CASSDSSNYGYTF	TGTGCCAGCAGTGATTCGAGTAACTATGGCTACACCTTC
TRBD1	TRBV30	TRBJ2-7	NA	CAWSRDSFYEQYF	TGTGCCTGGAGTAGGGACAGTTTCTACGAGCAGTACTTC
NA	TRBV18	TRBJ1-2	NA	CASSKDTGGDGYTF	TGTGCCAGCTCAAAGGACACGGGTGGAGACGGCTACACCTTC
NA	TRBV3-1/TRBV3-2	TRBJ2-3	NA	CASSQLRESTQYF	TGTGCCAGCAGCCAACTACGGGAGTCTACGCAGTATTTT
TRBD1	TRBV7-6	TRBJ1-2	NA	CASSLRGQDPLGYTF	TGTGCCAGCAGCTTAAGGGGACAGGATCCGTTGGGCTACACCTTC
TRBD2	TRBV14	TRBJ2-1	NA	CASSQEASGRAGQFF	TGTGCCAGCAGCCAAGAGGCTAGCGGGAGGGCGGGGCAGTTCTTC
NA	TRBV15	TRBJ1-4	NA	CATSRAAGPNEKLFF	TGTGCCACCAGCAGAGCAGCAGGGCCAAATGAAAAACTGTTTTTT
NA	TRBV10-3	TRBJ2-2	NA	CAISDSTGELFF	TGTGCCATCAGTGACTCCACCGGGGAGCTGTTTTTT
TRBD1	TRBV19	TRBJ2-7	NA	CASSPRDSSYEQYF	TGTGCCAGTAGCCCCCGGGACAGCTCCTACGAGCAGTACTTC
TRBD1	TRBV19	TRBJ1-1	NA	CASSNPYSHRGRSTEAFF	TGTGCCAGTAGTAATCCTTACTCTCACAGGGGGCGGAGCACTGAAGCTTTCTTT
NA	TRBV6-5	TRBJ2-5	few	CASSYAGSYETQYF	TGTGCCAGCAGTTACGCAGGGTCATACGAGACCCAGTACTTC
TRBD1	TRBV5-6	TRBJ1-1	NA	CASSPTGFTEAFF	TGTGCCAGCAGCCCGACAGGGTTCACTGAAGCTTTCTTT
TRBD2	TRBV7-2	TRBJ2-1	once	CASSQTLGRDEQFF	TGTGCCAGCAGCCAGACCCTTGGGAGGGATGAGCAGTTCTTC
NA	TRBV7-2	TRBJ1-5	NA	CASSSPSRQPQHF	TGTGCCAGCAGCTCCCCTTCTCGTCAGCCCCAGCATTTT
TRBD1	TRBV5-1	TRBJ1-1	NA	CASSMTGENTEAFF	TGCGCCAGCAGCATGACAGGGGAGAACACTGAAGCTTTCTTT
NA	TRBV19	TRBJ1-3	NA	CASSIRQGTNSGNTIYF	TGTGCCAGTAGTATCCGGCAGGGCACAAACTCTGGAAACACCATATATTTT
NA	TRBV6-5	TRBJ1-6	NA	CASTKQSSYNSPLHF	TGTGCCAGCACGAAACAGAGCTCCTATAATTCACCCCTCCACTTT
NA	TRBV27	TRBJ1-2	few	CASSLSRLGQGRRLAYGYTF	TGTGCCAGCAGTTTATCGAGGCTGGGGCAGGGCCGACGGTTAGCCTATGGCTACACCTTC
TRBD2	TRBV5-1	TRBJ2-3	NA	CASSLGGGRGHTDTQYF	TGCGCCAGCAGCTTGGGGGGCGGGAGAGGACACACAGATACGCAGTATTTT
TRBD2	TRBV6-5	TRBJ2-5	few	CASLLAGSETQYF	TGTGCCAGCCTTCTAGCGGGATCAGAGACCCAGTACTTC
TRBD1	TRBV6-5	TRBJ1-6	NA	CASSGQGNNSPLHF	TGTGCCAGCAGCGGACAGGGGAATAATTCACCCCTCCACTTT
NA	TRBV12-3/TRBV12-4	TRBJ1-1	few	CASSPGNTEAFF	TGTGCCAGCAGCCCCGGTAACACTGAAGCTTTCTTT
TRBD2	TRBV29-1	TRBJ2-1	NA	CSVDVALAGFGEQFF	TGCAGCGTTGACGTCGCCCTAGCGGGATTCGGTGAGCAGTTCTTC
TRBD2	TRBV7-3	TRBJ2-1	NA	CASSFASSGRGEQFF	TGTGCCAGCAGCTTCGCGTCTAGCGGGAGGGGTGAGCAGTTCTTC
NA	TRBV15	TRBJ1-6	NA	CATSRDRTKNSPLHF	TGTGCCACCAGCAGAGATCGGACAAAGAATTCACCCCTCCACTTT
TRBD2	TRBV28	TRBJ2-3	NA	CASSVLAGVDTQYF	TGTGCCAGCAGTGTCCTAGCGGGAGTCGATACGCAGTATTTT
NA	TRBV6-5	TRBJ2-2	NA	CASKTASSTGELFF	TGTGCCAGTAAGACAGCCTCGAGCACCGGGGAGCTGTTTTTT
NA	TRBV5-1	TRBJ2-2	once	CASSSRTDGPGELFF	TGCGCCAGCAGCTCGCGGACAGATGGACCCGGGGAGCTGTTTTTT
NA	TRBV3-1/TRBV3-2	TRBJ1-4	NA	CASSQEPGRDEKLFF	TGTGCCAGCAGCCAAGAGCCCGGGAGGGATGAAAAACTGTTTTTT
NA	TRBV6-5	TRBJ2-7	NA	CAAQTTTYEQYF	TGTGCCGCCCAGACTACCACCTACGAGCAGTACTTC
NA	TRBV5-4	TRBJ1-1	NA	CASSTIQENTEAFF	TGTGCCAGCAGCACGATACAGGAGAACACTGAAGCTTTCTTT
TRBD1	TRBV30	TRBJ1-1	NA	CAWGVPRDSNPAFF	TGTGCCTGGGGAGTTCCCCGGGACAGCAATCCGGCTTTCTTT
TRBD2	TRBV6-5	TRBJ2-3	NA	CASKVGGEDTQYF	TGTGCCAGCAAGGTTGGGGGGGAAGATACGCAGTATTTT
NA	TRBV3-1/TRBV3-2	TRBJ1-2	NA	CASSQVDSFTF	TGTGCCAGCAGCCAAGTAGACAGTTTCACCTTC
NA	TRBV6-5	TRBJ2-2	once	CASSTAPGTGELFF	TGTGCCAGCAGTACAGCCCCGGGGACCGGGGAGCTGTTTTTT
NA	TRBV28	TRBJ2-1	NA	CASSPPTSTPNEQFF	TGTGCCAGCAGTCCTCCCACTAGCACCCCCAATGAGCAGTTCTTC
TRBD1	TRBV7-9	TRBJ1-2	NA	CASSLGVGGQTDPNYGYTF	TGTGCCAGCAGCTTAGGAGTGGGGGGACAGACAGACCCTAACTATGGCTACACCTTC
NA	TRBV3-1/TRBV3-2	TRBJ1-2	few	CASSQGLAGAFGYTF	TGTGCCAGCAGCCAAGGACTAGCGGGGGCTTTCGGCTACACCTTC
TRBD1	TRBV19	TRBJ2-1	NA	CASSRQGEEEQFF	TGTGCCAGTAGTAGACAGGGGGAGGAGGAGCAGTTCTTC
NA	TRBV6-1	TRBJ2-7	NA	CASSEAHVGPYEQYF	TGTGCCAGCAGTGAAGCGCATGTGGGGCCCTACGAGCAGTACTTC
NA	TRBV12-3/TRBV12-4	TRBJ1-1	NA	CASSLGGKDAFF	TGTGCCAGCAGTTTAGGAGGGAAGGATGCTTTCTTT
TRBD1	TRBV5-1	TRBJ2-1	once	CASSAGGTGSYNEQFF	TGCGCCAGCAGCGCCGGGGGGACAGGGTCTTACAATGAGCAGTTCTTC
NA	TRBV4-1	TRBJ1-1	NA	CASSQDLRRVNTEAFF	TGCGCCAGCAGCCAAGATCTGCGGCGGGTGAACACTGAAGCTTTCTTT
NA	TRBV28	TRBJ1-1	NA	CASTPHSMNTEAFF	TGTGCCAGCACCCCACATTCCATGAACACTGAAGCTTTCTTT
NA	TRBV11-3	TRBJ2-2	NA	CASSLAGNTGELFF	TGTGCCAGCAGCTTAGCAGGGAACACCGGGGAGCTGTTTTTT
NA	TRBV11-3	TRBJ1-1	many	CASSLAGGLLNTEAFF	TGTGCCAGCAGCTTAGCGGGGGGACTGTTGAACACTGAAGCTTTCTTT
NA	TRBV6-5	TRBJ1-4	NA	CASVRQGYEKLFF	TGTGCCAGCGTCCGGCAGGGATATGAAAAACTGTTTTTT